This T cell receptor (beta chain) emerged from a study of shared clonotypes between healthy human individuals (dated by TCRdb to 2019 to 2021). In terms of the full investigation: A couple of women and a few men aged 18 to 49 years were included in the cohort. Leukapheresis yielded between about 0.94 and 8.9 billion PBMCs per donor. For each donor, three plates each were used for CD4 naive and CD4 memory, two plates were used for CD8 naive, and one plate was used for CD8 memory. Blood TCR repertoires of five healthy adults were deeply sequenced to estimate repertoire size and the extent of clonotype sharing between individuals. To increase sequencing depth and limit assay-specific biases, TCR repertoire library preparation and sequencing were carried out by different laboratories using diverse techniques.

The full study reports these points: Across several donors, approximately 4.6% of naive CD4, around 3.3% of naive CD8, about 2.3% of memory CD4, and approximately 0.42% of memory CD8 clonotypes were shared. Naive subsets generally had larger estimated clonotype richness than memory subsets did. Based on pairwise subsampling, the degree of clonotype sharing among donors was expected to be affected by sequencing depth. Sampling was limited to blood, and TCR repertoires in tissue likely differ from TCR repertoires in blood. Even with the large sequencing depth, rarefaction of the sorted-subset datasets indicated that sequencing was incomplete. Compared with non-shared clonotypes, clonotypes shared by all four sorted-subset donors had higher generation probabilities. The small number of donors limited the genetic and exposure-history diversity represented.

The donors were healthy, HIV-negative adults who had no recently reported acute infections or vaccinations. Only Caucasian adults living in Nashville, Tennessee, USA were represented among the donors. CD4+ T cells were enriched through magnetic negative selection, after which naive cells were positively selected on CD45RA and the remaining negative fraction served as the memory subset. After blood collection by leukapheresis, PBMCs were isolated using Ficoll-Histopaque density gradient centrifugation and then cryopreserved in the vapor phase of liquid nitrogen. Analytical flow cytometry was used to check the purity and quantity of every magnetically sorted T cell population. Each sorted fraction had its genomic DNA isolated and then quantified by UV absorbance on a Nanodrop 2000c. Using the deep immunoSEQ assay, TCR CDR3 regions were amplified from genomic DNA by multiplex PCR. Genomic DNA extracted from each cell subset was distributed evenly over all wells of several immunoSEQ 96-well plates, and each plate served as one replicate. For sorted subsets, around 200 ng genomic DNA, equal to 25,000 to 35,000 T cell genomes, was loaded into each replicate PCR. Purified libraries were measured with a Qubit 3.0 fluorometer, size-checked on a Bioanalyzer 2100, and measured again with the KAPA Library Quantification kit. Each immunoSEQ 96-well plate was sequenced on its own single-read 150-cycle Illumina NextSeq 550 flow cell. The study's processing was this. Because the immunoSEQ output included only junctional sequences and no quality scores, the filtering could not be the same as the filtering used for full-length reads. Sequences were annotated with PyIR, a Python wrapper for IgBLAST v1.9, using IMGT germline references to assign V/J genes and CDR3. Reads were filtered out if the reads had weak V/J assignments (E-value above 1e-6), no CDR3, stop codons, out-of-frame junctions, or ambiguous translated residues. V3J clonotypes were defined as sequences sharing the same inferred V gene, J gene, and CDR3 amino acid sequence. To compute the percentage overlap between repertoires, the number of shared unique clonotypes was divided by the size of the smaller repertoire. RTK rarefaction, the Chao1 estimator, and Recon v2.1 estimates of unobserved clonotypes were used to assess repertoire richness. OLGA was used to compute generation probabilities for all TCRbeta clonotypes that the gDNA method yielded from four donors. Held by TCRdb, this immuneACCESS table contains in-frame sequences only and omits some clones. Under half of the omission traces to an unresolved V gene where checked; the cause of the rest is unknown. Clone size and the V and J calls come from that table; the DNA yielded D and trimming. The sample table shows some 500,000 clones, and more than 95% are seen once. Clones ranked in the top ten supply nearly 0.065% of the sample.

A remark on this clone: There is no known antigen for this receptor. Base qualities were left out, and no much larger clone turns up one base away.

Here V drops 0 bases and J drops 9 bases, and the junction holds 12 bases not matched to any gene. The CDR3 contains 16 residues, cysteine and phenylalanine counted. Only the CDR3 region is kept as DNA, spanning 48 bases read in frame from base 1. CDR1 is given as SGDLS and CDR2 as YYNGEE, both from the germline V gene. Sequencing was done on a sample of naive CD4+ T cells sorted from blood. Sample cell subset or site, as interpreted from the label and publication: CD45RA+ positively selected. This chain joins TRBV9 to TRBJ2-1; 7 of the junction bases match TRBD2. The clonotype comes from a woman in her 30s in good health. The nucleotide sequence reads TGTGCCAGCAGCGTAGTTTCGTGGGAGGGCCTCGGTGAGCAGTTCTTC. Its translation is CASSVVSWEGLGEQFF.